This T cell receptor beta chain is drawn from a study of regulatory T cells in long-lasting Graves disease listed by TCRdb under 2021. General notes on the study: In the newly diagnosed Graves' disease group, patients had been taking antithyroid drugs for less than 3 months. TCR sequencing covered around 13 persistent and around 20 newly diagnosed Graves' disease patients, approximately 33 samples in total. The study took place in China and was registered as a clinical trial. Peripheral blood TCR sequencing and RNA sequencing compared persistent Graves' disease patients with newly diagnosed Graves' disease patients.

Ten or more counts support this clonotype. The clone's antigen remains unknown. Qualities for individual bases were not recorded, and no much larger clone is one base off. Interpreted using the paper, the time point label stands for: newly diagnosed GD, antithyroid drugs for less than 3 months. For both TCR sequencing and RNA sequencing, RNA was extracted from PBMCs in TRIzol. The diagnosis of Graves' disease followed American Thyroid Association guidelines. Recruitment of patients was carried out at an endocrinology department in Xi'an, China. Each patient gave around 9 milliliters of peripheral blood, collected in an EDTA anticoagulant tube. Ficoll Paque Plus density gradient separation was used to isolate PBMCs, and no further T cell sorting was performed. An Agilent 2100 Bioanalyzer and agarose gel were used to assess RNA quality, and a NanoDrop 2000 was used to measure RNA concentration. CDR1 and CDR2, looked up from the germline V gene, are MNHEY and SVGEGT. Trimming leaves V shorter by 1 base and J shorter by 4 bases, with the junction holding 8 bases beyond the gene matches. Including the terminal cysteine and phenylalanine, the CDR3 comprises 16 residues. Solely the CDR3 DNA is kept, with 48 bases framed from the first base.

General findings and caveats noted by the study authors: Only the TCR beta chain was sequenced and analyzed. Preferential use of TRBV28, TRBJ1-2 and TRBJ2-5 was observed in persistent disease, whereas TRBV20-1 and TRBJ2-1 were favored in newly diagnosed disease. The small sample size was acknowledged by the authors as a limitation that may reduce accuracy. Only peripheral blood was studied, because thyroid tissue, the primary lesion, was inaccessible. Lower TCR Shannon entropy and fewer highly expanded clones were observed in persistent Graves' disease patients than in newly diagnosed patients, which suggested clonal expansion. A larger number of public clonotypes was shared among persistent patients (more than 2,500) than among newly diagnosed patients (around 970).

Library creation used multiplex PCR. TCRdb names Illumina HiSeq 4000 as the instrument used. To build TCR beta libraries, CDR3 regions were amplified by Arm-PCR using iRepertoire HTBI primers. Gel purification was performed on PCR products prior to sequencing. In the source study's methods: A total of 62 TRBV and some 13 TRBJ segments were identified across samples and were used for gene usage analysis of CDR3 amino acid clonotypes. COPE and FqMerger were used to merge filtered high-quality paired reads into contigs. BLAST was used to align contigs to IMGT TRBV, TRBD and TRBJ reference genes, with CDR3 defined following IMGT. Clonotypes above 0.1% frequency were classified as highly expanded clones. Repertoire diversity was measured by Shannon entropy, and V-J evenness by the Gini coefficient. Public clonotypes were defined as clonotypes shared by more than one individual. Through fastp at Q25 and MiXCR, TCRdb rebuilt clones from the public reads, retaining in-frame beta chains. For every CDR3 protein sequence, its rows merge into one entry that carries the most common genes and DNA. TCRdb, rather than the study authors, made the V and J calls. The table for this sample lists about 240,000 distinct CDR3 sequences; about 19% of them were counted only once. In total, the top ten clones hold around 13% of the sample.

The chain was built from TRBV6-2 or TRBV6-3 and TRBJ1-2; 8 central nucleotides agree with TRBD1. The TCR originated in a female donor with Graves disease. Sequenced material: peripheral blood mononuclear cells (PBMCs), taken at new diagnosis, from a patient treated with antithyroid drugs. This receptor has the CDR3 CASSYFLKGQAYGYTF. The DNA sequence is as follows: TGTGCCAGCAGTTACTTCCTGAAGGGACAGGCCTATGGCTACACCTTC.